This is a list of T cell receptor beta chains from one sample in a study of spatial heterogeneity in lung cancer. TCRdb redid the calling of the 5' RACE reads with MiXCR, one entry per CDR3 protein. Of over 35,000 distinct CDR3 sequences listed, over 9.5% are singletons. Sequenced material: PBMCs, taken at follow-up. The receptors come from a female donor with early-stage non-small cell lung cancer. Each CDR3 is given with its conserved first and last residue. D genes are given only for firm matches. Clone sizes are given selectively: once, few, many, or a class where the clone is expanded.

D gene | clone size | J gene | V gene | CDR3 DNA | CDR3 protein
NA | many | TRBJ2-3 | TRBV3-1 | TGTGCCAGCAGCCAAATTAGTACCATCACAGATACGCAGTATTTT | CASSQISTITDTQYF
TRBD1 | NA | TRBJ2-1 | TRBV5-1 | TGCGCCAGCAGCTATACCGTACAGGGGACAGACAATGAGCAGTTCTTC | CASSYTVQGTDNEQFF
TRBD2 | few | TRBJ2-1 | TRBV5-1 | TGCGCCAGCAGCCCCTGGCCCTCATCTAGCGGGGGGGCAAGTAATGAGCAGTTCTTC | CASSPWPSSSGGASNEQFF
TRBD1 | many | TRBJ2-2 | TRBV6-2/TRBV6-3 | TGTGCCAGCAGCCAACCGGGACAGTGGCACACCGGGGAGCTGTTTTTT | CASSQPGQWHTGELFF
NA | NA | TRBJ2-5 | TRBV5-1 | TGCGCCAGCAGTGCGGGGCAGCCAAAACAAGAGACCCAGTACTTC | CASSAGQPKQETQYF
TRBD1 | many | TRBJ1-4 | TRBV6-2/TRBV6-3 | TGTGCCAGCGCAATTCGACAGGGAAATGAAAAACTGTTTTTT | CASAIRQGNEKLFF
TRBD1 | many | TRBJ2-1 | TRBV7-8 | TGTGCCAGCAGCTTAGCTGAGGGGGCTACCTACAATGAGCAGTTCTTC | CASSLAEGATYNEQFF
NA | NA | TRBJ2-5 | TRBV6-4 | TGTGCCAGCAGTGACTCGAGGCAAGAAGAGACCCAGTACTTC | CASSDSRQEETQYF
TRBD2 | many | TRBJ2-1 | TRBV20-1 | TGCAGTGCTCCCCGAAGCGGGGGCTCCTACAATGAGCAGTTCTTC | CSAPRSGGSYNEQFF
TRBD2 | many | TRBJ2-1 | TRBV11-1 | TGTGCCAGCAGCTCGTCCGGGACTAGCTCCTACAATGAGCAGTTCTTC | CASSSSGTSSYNEQFF
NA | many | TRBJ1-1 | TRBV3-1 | TGTGCCAGCAGAGAAGGGGGGTACACTGAAGCTTTCTTT | CASREGGYTEAFF
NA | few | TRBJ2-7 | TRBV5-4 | TGTGCCAGCAGGGGCACAGGGCGCGAGCAGTACTTC | CASRGTGREQYF
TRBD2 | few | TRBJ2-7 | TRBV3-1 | TGTGCCAGCAGCCTGGGACTAGCGGTGACAGGAGCCTACGAGCAGTACTTC | CASSLGLAVTGAYEQYF
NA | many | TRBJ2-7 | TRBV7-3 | TGTGCCAGCAGCTTAACATCTGGATTTGACGAGCAGTACTTC | CASSLTSGFDEQYF
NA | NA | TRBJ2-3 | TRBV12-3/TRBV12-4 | TGTGCCAGCAGCTCTTACGGGAATACAGATACGCAGTATTTT | CASSSYGNTDTQYF
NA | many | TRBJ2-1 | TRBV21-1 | TGTGCCAGCAGACGCAGGGGGGCCGCCTCTGGAGAGCAGTTCTTC | CASRRRGAASGEQFF
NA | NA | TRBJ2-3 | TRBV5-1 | TGCGCCAGCAGCTTGGGGGGGACGGACAGCACAGATACGCAGTATTTT | CASSLGGTDSTDTQYF
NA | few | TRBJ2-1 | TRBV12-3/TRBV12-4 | TGTGCCAGCAGTTTAGCGGCGGCGACCTTTATGAGCTCCTACAATGAGCAGTTCTTC | CASSLAAATFMSSYNEQFF
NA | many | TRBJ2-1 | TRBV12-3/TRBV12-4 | TGTGCCAGCAGTCTCGGCAATGAGCAGTTCTTC | CASSLGNEQFF
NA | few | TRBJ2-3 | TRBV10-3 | TGTGCCATCAGTGACTCTTTCGAGACAGATACGCAGTATTTT | CAISDSFETDTQYF
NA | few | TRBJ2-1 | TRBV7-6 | TGTGCCAGCAGCGTTACGGATACTCCCTACAATGAGCAGTTCTTC | CASSVTDTPYNEQFF
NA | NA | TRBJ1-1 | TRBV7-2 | TGTGCCAGCAGCTTATACGGCAGGGGAGCGATAGAAGCTTTCTTT | CASSLYGRGAIEAFF
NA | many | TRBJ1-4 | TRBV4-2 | TGTGCCAGCAGCCACTCACTCGAGTTGAAACTGTTTTTT | CASSHSLELKLFF
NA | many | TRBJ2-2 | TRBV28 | TGTGCCAGCAGCGAGACGGACCGCACCGGGGAGCTGTTTTTT | CASSETDRTGELFF
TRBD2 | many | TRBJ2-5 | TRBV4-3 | TGCGCCAGCAGCTCCGGACTAGCGGGGTTTCAAGAGACCCAGTACTTC | CASSSGLAGFQETQYF
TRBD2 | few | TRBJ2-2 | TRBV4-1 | TGCGCCAGCAGCCAGCCGACTAGCGGGGGCACCGGGGAGCTGTTTTTT | CASSQPTSGGTGELFF
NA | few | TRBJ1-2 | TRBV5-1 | TGCGCCAGCAGCTTAACGACAGACTATGGCTACACCTTC | CASSLTTDYGYTF
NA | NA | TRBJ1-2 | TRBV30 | TGTGCCTGGAGTGTATCTGACGGCTACACCTTC | CAWSVSDGYTF
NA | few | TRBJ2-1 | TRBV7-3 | TGTGCCAGCAGCTTAAGAGGGGGAAACTCTGAGCAGTTCTTC | CASSLRGGNSEQFF
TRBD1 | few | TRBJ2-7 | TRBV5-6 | TGTGCCAGTAAATTGGGGGACAGCTCCTACGAGCAGTACTTC | CASKLGDSSYEQYF
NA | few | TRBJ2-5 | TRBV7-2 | TGTGCCAGCAGCTCAGAGGGAACAGGGAGCTCTCAGTACTTC | CASSSEGTGSSQYF
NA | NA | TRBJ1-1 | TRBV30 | TGTGCCTGGAGTTTGAACACTGAAGCTTTCTTT | CAWSLNTEAFF
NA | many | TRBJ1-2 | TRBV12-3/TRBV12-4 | TGTGCCAGCAGTCCTCGGGGAGGCTATGGCTACACCTTC | CASSPRGGYGYTF
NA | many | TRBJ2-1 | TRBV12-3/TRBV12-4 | TGTGCCAGCAGTCCTGGGGGTCTTGAGCAGTTCTTC | CASSPGGLEQFF
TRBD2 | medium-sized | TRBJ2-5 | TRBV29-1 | TGCAGCGTGGCGAGACTAGCGGGCTCGCAAGAGACCCAGTACTTC | CSVARLAGSQETQYF
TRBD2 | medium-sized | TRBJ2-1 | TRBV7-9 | TGTGCCAGCAGCCTTCTAGCGGGGGGTTACAATGAGCAGTTCTTC | CASSLLAGGYNEQFF
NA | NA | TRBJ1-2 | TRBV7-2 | TGTGCCAGCAGCCTCCGCAGCCGTGGCTTAAACTATGGCTACACCTTC | CASSLRSRGLNYGYTF
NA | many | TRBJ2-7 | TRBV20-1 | TGCAGTGCGGCGGACAGTTCCTACGAGCAGTACTTC | CSAADSSYEQYF
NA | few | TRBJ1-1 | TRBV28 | TGTGCCAGCAGTTTGGCGGAAAACACTGAAGCTTTCTTT | CASSLAENTEAFF
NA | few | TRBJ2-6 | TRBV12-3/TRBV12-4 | TGTGCCAGCAACAGGAATTTGGGTGGGGCCAACGTCCTGACTTTC | CASNRNLGGANVLTF
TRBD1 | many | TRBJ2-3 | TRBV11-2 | TGTGCCAGCAGCTCGACAGGGCGAAGCACAGATACGCAGTATTTT | CASSSTGRSTDTQYF
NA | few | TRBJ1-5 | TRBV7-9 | TGTGCCAGCAGCTTTTCGGGAGGGGACAATCAGCCCCAGCATTTT | CASSFSGGDNQPQHF
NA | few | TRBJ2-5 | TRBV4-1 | TGCGCCAGCAGCCAAGATCCAGGGGCAGGTGAGACCCAGTACTTC | CASSQDPGAGETQYF
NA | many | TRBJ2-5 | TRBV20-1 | TGCAGTGCTTGGAGAGGGGAGAAAGAGACCCAGTACTTC | CSAWRGEKETQYF
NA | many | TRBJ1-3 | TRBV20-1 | TGCAGTGCTAGAGATCATCTGGCCGTCGGAAACACCATATATTTT | CSARDHLAVGNTIYF
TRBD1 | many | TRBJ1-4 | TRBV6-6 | TGTGCCAGCAGTTCCGCGGACAGGGTTGAAAAACTGTTTTTT | CASSSADRVEKLFF
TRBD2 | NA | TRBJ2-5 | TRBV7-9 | TGTGCCAGCAGCTTAGCTTTTCGACTAGCGGGGGTACAAGAGACCCAGTACTTC | CASSLAFRLAGVQETQYF